This record concerns one T cell receptor beta chain sequence. Its antigen remains unknown. The record originates from a study of Ad26.COV2.S vaccination and SARS-CoV-2 variants. Turning to the study itself: A COV1001 Ad26.COV2.S trial-arm participant provided the sample. Study results and limitations: In vaccinated individuals, spike-specific CD8+ and CD4+ T cell responses reportedly displayed substantial breadth. Comparable non-spike TCR breadth was observed in vaccine and placebo recipients.

Noted treatment: 15 to 20 received Ad26.COV2.S at low or high dose, single or two shots; about 5 received placebo; per-sample allocation not given. Sampling was done on day 63 after the first vaccine or placebo injection. The protocol was immunoSEQ multiplex PCR, while the TCRdb copy is restricted to in-frame clones and leaves out a portion. This sample has roughly 300,000 clones, with approximately 90% found just once. The CDR3 has 16 amino acids. Trimming took 0 bases from V and 6 from J, leaving 17 bases between them. The V gene's germline CDR1 is LGHDT and CDR2 YNNKEL (reference sequence). This TCR came from a person between 18 and 65 years old who received the Ad26.COV2.S COVID-19 vaccine or a placebo. This chain connects TRBV3-1 (or the pseudogene TRBV3-2) to TRBJ1-1, with D possibly matching TRBD1 (6 bases). The specimen comprised peripheral blood, sampled in a trial of Ad26.COV2.S vaccine versus placebo. Written as DNA, the CDR3 is TGTGCCAGCAGCCAAGAAATCCGGGACAAGGAATCTGAAGCTTTCTTT. This gives the protein CASSQEIRDKESEAFF.